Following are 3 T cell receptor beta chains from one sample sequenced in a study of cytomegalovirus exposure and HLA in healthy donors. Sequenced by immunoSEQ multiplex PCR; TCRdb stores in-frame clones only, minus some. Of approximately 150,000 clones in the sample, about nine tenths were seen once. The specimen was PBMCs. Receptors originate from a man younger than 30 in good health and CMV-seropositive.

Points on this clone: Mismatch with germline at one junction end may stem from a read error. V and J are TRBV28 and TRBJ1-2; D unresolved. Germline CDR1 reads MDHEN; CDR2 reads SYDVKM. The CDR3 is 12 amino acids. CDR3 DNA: TGTGCCAGCAGTTTTTTCCGTGCGTCTCCCTACTTC. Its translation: CASSFFRASPYF.

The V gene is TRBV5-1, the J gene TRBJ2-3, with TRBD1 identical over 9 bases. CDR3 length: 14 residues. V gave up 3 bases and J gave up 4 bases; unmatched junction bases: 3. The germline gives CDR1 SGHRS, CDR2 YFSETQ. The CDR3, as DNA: TGCGCCAGCAGCTCGGGACAGGGCTCAGATACGCAGTATTTT. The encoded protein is CASSSGQGSDTQYF.

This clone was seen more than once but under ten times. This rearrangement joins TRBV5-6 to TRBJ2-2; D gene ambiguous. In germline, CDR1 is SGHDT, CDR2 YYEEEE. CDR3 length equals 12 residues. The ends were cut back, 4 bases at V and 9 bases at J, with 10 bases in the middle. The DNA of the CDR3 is TGTGCCAGCAGCCGCGAAAGCTGGGAGCTGTTTTTT. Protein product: CASSRESWELFF.